This section outlines one TCR beta chain sequence together with its context. Its cognate antigen is unknown. Data came from immunoSEQ multiplex PCR; TCRdb stores just in-frame clones and leaves some out. Found here are millions of clones, under 95% of them singletons; the top ten hold around 1.7%. Naive-designated CD8 cells lacked CD45RO, were positively enriched for CCR7, and omitted terminally differentiated effector memory CD45RA+ cells. Donors comprised healthy HIV-negative adults lacking recent acute infections or vaccinations. This record comes from a study of shared clonotypes between healthy human individuals. The germline V and J ends were trimmed by 2 bases and 1 base, with 7 bases remaining between them. Germline values: CDR1 SGHVS, CDR2 FQNEAQ. The CDR3 has 14 amino acids. Overall study findings and caveats: Among the subsets, naive ones generally showed larger estimated richness than memory ones.

The receptor's source is a man between 18 and 35 years old in good health. Some clones in this sample may be carry-over from other donors' samples. The chain carries TRBV7-8 and TRBJ2-3, with D possibly TRBD2 on 5 matching bases. Sequenced material: naive CD8+ T cells from PBMCs. CDR3 coding DNA: TGTGCCAGCAGCTTATGGACTCGCACAGATACGCAGTATTTT. Its protein product is CASSLWTRTDTQYF.